The following is a T cell receptor (beta chain) sequence with its context. Generated by immunoSEQ multiplex PCR, the TCRdb table keeps only in-frame clones and is missing some. The sample contains tens of thousands of clones, 90% to 95% of which appear only once. This entry is derived from a study of control samples from healthy donors and cancer patients. The V and J ends lost 7 bases and 1 base, in that order; junction bases with no gene match: 2. From germline, CDR1 is ENHRY and CDR2 SYGVKD. The CDR3 is made up of 13 amino acids. V usage is TRBV10-3 and J usage is TRBJ2-7, with 9 bases identical to TRBD1. This receptor was identified in a woman aged 50 to 65 in good health. The source material was blood. The CDR3 is CAINGTGSYEQYF. In DNA form, the CDR3 reads TGTGCCATCAACGGGACAGGGTCCTACGAGCAGTACTTC.